These T cell receptor beta chains were read from a single sample in a study of blood T cell repertoires in COVID-19. Clones were sequenced by immunoSEQ multiplex PCR, and TCRdb holds only the in-frame ones, with some missing. The sample records approximately 250,000 clones, about 87% being singletons. The source material was PBMCs or T cells enriched from blood (not recorded which). These receptors came from a middle-aged woman who had been exposed to COVID-19. Each CDR3 is given with its conserved first and last residue. A D gene is named only where the DNA matches it firmly.

TRBV23-1,NA,TRBJ2-2,TGCGCCAGCAGTCAATCTAAACAGGGTGGCACCGGGGAGCTGTTTTTT,CASSQSKQGGTGELFF
TRBV29-1,TRBD2,TRBJ2-1,TGCAGCGCACCCATCGGGGGGTACAATGAGCAGTTCTTC,CSAPIGGYNEQFF
TRBV27,TRBD2,TRBJ2-3,TGTGCCAGCAGTTCCCGGACTAGCTTGGGTTTGGATACGCAGTATTTT,CASSSRTSLGLDTQYF
TRBV19,TRBD1,TRBJ1-2,TGTGCCAGTAGTGCCGAGACAGGGTGGGATGGCTACACCTTC,CASSAETGWDGYTF
TRBV19,NA,TRBJ1-1,TGTGCCAGTAGTGCGGGGGGGGGCGCACGATCCACTGAAGCTTTCTTT,CASSAGGGARSTEAFF
TRBV6-5,NA,TRBJ1-1,TGTGCCAGCAGTTTCGGCAGGGCGACTGAAGCTTTCTTT,CASSFGRATEAFF
TRBV6-5,NA,TRBJ1-1,TGTGCCAGCAGACTCCCGACAGCCCAGAACACTGAAGCTTTCTTT,CASRLPTAQNTEAFF
TRBV7-2,NA,TRBJ1-5,TGTGCCAGCAGCCTCTCTACCTTTACCTATAGCAATCAGCCCCAGCATTTT,CASSLSTFTYSNQPQHF
TRBV24-1,TRBD1,TRBJ2-1,TGTGCCACCAGTGACCCCGCCCGACAGGGCCATGAGCAGTTCTTC,CATSDPARQGHEQFF
TRBV18,TRBD2,TRBJ2-1,TGTGCCAGCGATACGGGGGGGTACAATGAGCAGTTCTTC,CASDTGGYNEQFF
TRBV12-3/TRBV12-4,NA,TRBJ1-2,TGTGCCAGCAGTCACTCAACAGGGTGGGGCTACACCTTC,CASSHSTGWGYTF
TRBV6-2/TRBV6-3,NA,TRBJ2-2,TGTGCCAGCACCCCACGCATGCGGAACACCGGGGAGCTGTTTTTT,CASTPRMRNTGELFF